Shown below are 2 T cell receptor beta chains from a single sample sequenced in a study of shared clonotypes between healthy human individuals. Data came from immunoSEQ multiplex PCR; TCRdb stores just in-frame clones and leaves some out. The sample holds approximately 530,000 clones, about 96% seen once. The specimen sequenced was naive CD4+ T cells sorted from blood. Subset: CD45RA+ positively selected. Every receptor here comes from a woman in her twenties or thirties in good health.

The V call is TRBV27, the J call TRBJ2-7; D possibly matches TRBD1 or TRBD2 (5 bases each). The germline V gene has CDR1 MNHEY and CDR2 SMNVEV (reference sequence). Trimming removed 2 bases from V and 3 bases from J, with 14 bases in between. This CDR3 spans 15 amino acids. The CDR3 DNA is TGTGCCAGCAGTTTACTCCCGGGACCCAGCTACGAGCAGTACTTC. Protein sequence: CASSLLPGPSYEQYF.

Written as DNA, the CDR3 is TGCGCCAGCAGCTGGGACAACTCCTACGAGCAGTACTTC. It encodes CASSWDNSYEQYF. The J gene is TRBJ2-7, the V gene TRBV5-1; D may be TRBD1 (6 bases). Trimming took off 3 bases at V and 0 bases at J, with 7 bases between the two ends. Looked up from germline, CDR1 is SGHRS and CDR2 is YFSETQ. The CDR3 contains 13 residues.